Detailed here is one T cell receptor beta chain. Its antigen is unknown. With 0 bases clipped from V and 3 bases from J, the junction kept 6 bases outside the gene matches. This CDR3 is built from 15 residues. Germline values: CDR1 SQVTM, CDR2 ANQGSEA. For the second PCR, which ran for roughly 6 to 11 cycles, a sample-barcoded 5' primer and a J-beta primer mix were used. In TCRdb, the 5' RACE reads were re-called with MiXCR into one record per CDR3 protein. This sample has about 640,000 distinct CDR3 sequences; roughly 58% occur once, and the top ten carry approximately 37%. This sample is drawn from a study of blood T cells in healthy people across ages. Study-level findings and limits: Per million T cells, TCR beta diversity dropped roughly linearly as age increased.

The source is a man in his sixties in good health. The material sequenced was blood. The rearrangement uses TRBV29-1 and TRBJ2-3; 7 positions match TRBD1. The DNA for the CDR3 is TGCAGCGTTGAAGATCAAGGCAGGGGGACAGATACGCAGTATTTT. Protein sequence: CSVEDQGRGTDTQYF.